These T cell receptor beta chains were read from a single sample in a study of cytomegalovirus exposure and HLA in healthy donors. The table came from immunoSEQ multiplex PCR; TCRdb's copy has only in-frame clones and leaves some out. The table shows approximately 130,000 clones, with nearly 80% occurring only once. Source material: PBMCs. These TCRs come from a middle-aged woman in good health and CMV-seronegative. CDR3s include the opening cysteine and the closing phenylalanine or tryptophan. A D gene is named only where the DNA matches it firmly. Clone size, where shown, is once, few, many, or a class for clones that have expanded.

V	J	size	D	DNA	CDR3
TRBV6-6	TRBJ2-7	.	TRBD2	TGTGCCAGCAGTTACTCGGGACTACCCAAACCCTACGAGCAGTACTTC	CASSYSGLPKPYEQYF
TRBV27	TRBJ1-2	.	TRBD1	TGTGCCAGCAGTTTCTCCGACAGGGGGAACTATGGCTACACCTTC	CASSFSDRGNYGYTF
TRBV6-5	TRBJ2-7	.	.	TGTGCCAGCAGTTACTCGATGGGGGAGGCTGTAAACGAGCAGTACTTC	CASSYSMGEAVNEQYF
TRBV14	TRBJ2-7	.	TRBD1	TGTGCCAGCAGCCAGGACAGGGAGCACGAGCAGTACTTC	CASSQDREHEQYF
TRBV6-1	TRBJ2-1	.	TRBD2	TGTGCCAGCAGTGACACTAGCGGGAGGGCCGAGAACACCTACAATGAGCAGTTCTTC	CASSDTSGRAENTYNEQFF
TRBV2	TRBJ2-7	.	.	TGTGCCACCATTTCGAGGCTAAAAGCCTACGAGCAGTACTTC	CATISRLKAYEQYF
TRBV28	TRBJ2-7	.	.	TGTGCCAGCAGTTTCCTACCCGGACAATACGAGCAGTACTTC	CASSFLPGQYEQYF
TRBV10-2	TRBJ2-7	.	TRBD2	TGCGCCAGCAGCGGGACTAGCGGGAACGTTCCCTACGAGCAGTACTTC	CASSGTSGNVPYEQYF
TRBV29-1	TRBJ2-2	.	.	TGCAGCGTTGCACCCCGAGGCAACGGGGAGCTGTTTTTT	CSVAPRGNGELFF
TRBV7-6	TRBJ1-2	few	.	TGTGCCAGCAGCTTAGGAGACAGGCCATACCTTAACTATGGCTACACCTTC	CASSLGDRPYLNYGYTF
TRBV27	TRBJ1-5	.	.	TGTGCCAGCAGTTGGGCGGGGAATAGCAATCAGCCCCAGCATTTT	CASSWAGNSNQPQHF
TRBV10-2	TRBJ1-5	few	TRBD1	TGCGCCAGCAGAGGGGACAGGGGGCGGCCCCAGCATTTT	CASRGDRGRPQHF
TRBV4-2	TRBJ2-1	.	.	TGTGCCAGCAGCCCGAGCAATAGCGGCTCCTACAATGAGCAGTTCTTC	CASSPSNSGSYNEQFF
TRBV28	TRBJ1-1	.	.	TGTGCCAGCAGGGACATGAACACTGAAGCTTTCTTT	CASRDMNTEAFF
TRBV28	TRBJ2-1	few	.	TGTGCCAGCATCGAGGCAGGGGAGGGCAATGAGCAGTTCTTC	CASIEAGEGNEQFF
TRBV10-2	TRBJ2-7	.	TRBD2	TGCGCCAGCCGGACTAGCGGTCCCTACGAGCAGTACTTC	CASRTSGPYEQYF
TRBV20-1	TRBJ2-1	.	.	TGCAGTGCAGTACAGCATGAGCAGTTCTTC	CSAVQHEQFF
TRBV5-1	TRBJ2-1	.	.	TGCGCCAGCAGCCCACCGACTAGGAGCGGCATCTACAATGAGCAGTTCTTC	CASSPPTRSGIYNEQFF
TRBV5-4	TRBJ2-7	.	TRBD1	TGTGCCAGCAGCTTGCGGGGACAGGTCTACGAGCAGTACTTC	CASSLRGQVYEQYF
TRBV6-1	TRBJ1-1	.	.	TGTGCCAGCAGTACCCAGAGGTCCTCGGTCACTGAAGCTTTCTTT	CASSTQRSSVTEAFF
TRBV27	TRBJ1-4	.	.	TGTGCCAGCAATAGTGAAAAACTGTTTTTT	CASNSEKLFF
TRBV7-2	TRBJ2-3	.	TRBD2	TGTGCCAGCAGATTAACTTCTGGGACTAGCGGGAGCGGGGATACGCAGTATTTT	CASRLTSGTSGSGDTQYF
TRBV4-1	TRBJ2-2	.	.	TGCGCCAGCAGCCAAAACGCGGGGATTAACACCGGGGAGCTGTTTTTT	CASSQNAGINTGELFF
TRBV28	TRBJ1-2	.	TRBD1	TGTGCCAGCAGAGTGGGACAGAACTATGGCTACACCTTC	CASRVGQNYGYTF
TRBV28	TRBJ2-5	.	.	TGTGCCAGTCAACCCTCGGGTAGGCCCTACCAAGAGACCCAGTACTTC	CASQPSGRPYQETQYF
TRBV19	TRBJ2-1	.	TRBD2	TGTGCCAGTAAAACTATAGGGTTCACTAGCGGTAGCTCCTACAATGAGCAGTTCTTC	CASKTIGFTSGSSYNEQFF
TRBV6-1	TRBJ2-1	.	.	TGTGCCAGCAGACTTGGACTGTTCAATGAGCAGTTCTTC	CASRLGLFNEQFF
TRBV28	TRBJ1-1	few	TRBD1	TGTGCCAGCAGTTTCCCGGGACAGGGTGTCTTAAACACTGAAGCTTTCTTT	CASSFPGQGVLNTEAFF
TRBV7-9	TRBJ1-5	.	.	TGTGCCAGCAGCTTAGGCGTGGGGGCGCAAAGCAATCAGCCCCAGCATTTT	CASSLGVGAQSNQPQHF
TRBV7-2	TRBJ2-7	.	.	TGTGCCAGCAGCTTTGAGGCCTCCTACGAGCAGTACTTC	CASSFEASYEQYF
TRBV27	TRBJ2-3	.	TRBD1	TGTGCCAGCAGACCGGGACAGGGAACAGATACGCAGTATTTT	CASRPGQGTDTQYF
TRBV27	TRBJ2-7	.	TRBD2	TGTGCCAGCAGTTTGAGTCTAGCGGGCCCCTACGAGCAGTACTTC	CASSLSLAGPYEQYF